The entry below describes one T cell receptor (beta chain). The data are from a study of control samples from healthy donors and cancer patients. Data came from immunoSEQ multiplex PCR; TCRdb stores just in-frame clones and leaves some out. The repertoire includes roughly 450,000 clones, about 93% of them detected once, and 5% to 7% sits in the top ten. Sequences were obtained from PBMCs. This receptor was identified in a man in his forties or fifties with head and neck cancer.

Here the CDR3 reads CATSRDRGQETQYF. In DNA, the CDR3 is TGTGCCACCAGCAGAGATCGGGGACAAGAGACCCAGTACTTC. The chain carries TRBV15 and TRBJ2-5; D is perhaps TRBD2 (5 bases). This CDR3 is 14 amino acids long. V lost 0 bases to trimming and J lost 2 bases, with 7 bases between them. The V gene's germline CDR1 is LNHNV and CDR2 YYDKDF (reference sequence).